This TCR beta chain was observed in a study of CD8 T cells in ankylosing spondylitis. Study observations and caveats: Reactive arthritis synovial fluid and blood were previously reported to contain some motif variants. Matched ankylosing spondylitis synovial fluid reportedly contained a significantly enriched population of disease-linked clones.

Germline V CDR1 and CDR2: DFQATT, SNEGSKA (reference sequence). The CDR3 runs to 16 residues. Unmatched junction bases numbered 9, after V lost 6 bases and J lost 3 bases. As concerns this clonotype: Its specificity is not known.

TCRdb called the 5' RACE reads again in MiXCR, with one record for every CDR3 protein. The sample carries around 320,000 distinct CDR3 sequences, less than 25% recorded once. V and J are TRBV20-1 and TRBJ2-1, with 12 bases identical to TRBD2. This clonotype was sampled from a female donor with ankylosing spondylitis or in good health (not recorded which). The specimen sequenced was blood, either unsorted or a sorted T cell fraction (not recorded which). The CDR3 coding sequence is TGCAGTGCCTCGACTAGCGGGGGATCTCTCTACAATGAGCAGTTCTTC. It is translated as CSASTSGGSLYNEQFF.